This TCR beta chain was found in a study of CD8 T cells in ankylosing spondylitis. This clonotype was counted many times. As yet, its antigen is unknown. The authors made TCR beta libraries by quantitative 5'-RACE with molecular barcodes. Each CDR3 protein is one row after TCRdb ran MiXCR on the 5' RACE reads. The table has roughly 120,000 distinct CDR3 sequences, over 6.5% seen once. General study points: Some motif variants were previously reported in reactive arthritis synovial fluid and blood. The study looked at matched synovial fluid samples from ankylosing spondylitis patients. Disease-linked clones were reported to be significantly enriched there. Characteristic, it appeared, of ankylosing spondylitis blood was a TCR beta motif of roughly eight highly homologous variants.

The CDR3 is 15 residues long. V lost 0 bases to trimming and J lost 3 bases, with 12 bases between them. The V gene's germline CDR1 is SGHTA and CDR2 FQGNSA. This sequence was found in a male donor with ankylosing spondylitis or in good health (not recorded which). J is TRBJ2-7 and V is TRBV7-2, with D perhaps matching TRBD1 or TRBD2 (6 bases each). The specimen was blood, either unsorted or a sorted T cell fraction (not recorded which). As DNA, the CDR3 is TGTGCCAGCAGCTTAGCGCGGCGGGACAACTACGAGCAGTACTTC. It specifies CASSLARRDNYEQYF. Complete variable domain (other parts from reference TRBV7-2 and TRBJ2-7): GAGVSQSPSNKVTEKGKDVELRCDPISGHTALYWYRQSLGQGLEFLIYFQGNSAPDKSGLPSDRFSAERTGGSVSTLTIQRTQQEDSAVYLCASSLARRDNYEQYFGPGTRLTVT.